The 32 T cell receptor beta chains below come from one sample, sequenced in a study of blood T cell repertoires in COVID-19. Profiling relied on immunoSEQ multiplex PCR, and the TCRdb table lists in-frame clones only, not all of them. The sample records some 370,000 clones, more than 70% being singletons. The specimen was peripheral blood. The receptors derive from a man aged 35 to 55 with acute or convalescent COVID-19.

The V call is TRBV6-5, the J call TRBJ1-1; 9 bases are shared with TRBD1. CDR3 size: 13 residues. V lost 4 bases and J lost 8; bases outside the gene matches: 5. Per germline, CDR1 MNHEY and CDR2 SVGAGI. The CDR3 sequence: CASSLGQGDEAFF. The CDR3 DNA sequence: TGTGCCAGCAGTTTGGGACAGGGTGACGAAGCTTTCTTT.

The chain recombines TRBV9 with TRBJ1-2; 7 bases align to TRBD1. The J segment lost 1 base and the V segment lost 3 bases, leaving 6 bases of the junction unmatched. Germline-derived CDR1 and CDR2 are SGDLS and YYNGEE. There are 15 residues in the CDR3. As DNA, the CDR3 is TGTGCCAGCAGCGAGACAGGGCAGAGTAACTATGGCTACACCTTC. Encoded protein: CASSETGQSNYGYTF.

The rearrangement links TRBV3-1 (or the pseudogene TRBV3-2) to TRBJ2-3, with D possibly TRBD2 on 6 matching bases. This CDR3 region has 15 residues. Trimming removed 1 base from V and 6 bases from J, with 14 bases in between. Per germline, CDR1 LGHDT and CDR2 YNNKEL (reference sequence). The CDR3 coding sequence is TGTGCCAGCAGCCAAGGTGTTATTAGCGGCGATACGCAGTATTTT. This translates into CASSQGVISGDTQYF.

This chain connects TRBV6-6 to TRBJ1-2; 7 nucleotides agree with TRBD1. This CDR3 comprises 18 residues. Germline V gives CDR1 MNHNY, CDR2 SVGAGI (reference sequence). V shed 6 bases, J shed 4 bases, and the junction held 20 bases outside the gene matches. As DNA, the CDR3 is TGTGCCAGCAGCCGACATCCACTAGACCCGACAGGGAGCTATGGCTACACCTTC. It is translated as CASSRHPLDPTGSYGYTF.

The rearrangement joins TRBV7-2 to TRBJ2-2; no clear D. CDR1 is SGHTA, CDR2 FQGNSA, per germline. V was shortened by 7 bases and J by 4 bases, with 13 bases between the two germline ends. The CDR3 is 14 amino acids. This chain's CDR3 is CASTLPLVTGELFF. The CDR3 coding sequence is TGTGCCAGCACCCTACCGCTGGTCACCGGGGAGCTGTTTTTT.

V is TRBV5-1 and J is TRBJ1-3, with 7 bases identical to TRBD1. The junction had 7 bases not matched to a gene; V was cut back by 3 bases and J by 1 base. Looked up from germline, CDR1 is SGHRS and CDR2 is YFSETQ. The length of the CDR3 is 16 residues. CDR3 nucleotide sequence: TGCGCCAGCAGCTCCCGGGGACAGACTTCTGGAAACACCATATATTTT. It encodes CASSSRGQTSGNTIYF.

The V and J genes are TRBV28 and TRBJ1-5, with D possibly matching TRBD1 (6 bases). V gave up 3 bases and J gave up 5 bases, with 20 bases separating them. Germline V gene data show CDR1 as MDHEN and CDR2 as SYDVKM. The length of the CDR3 is 17 residues. The DNA of the CDR3 is TGTGCCAGCAGTTTTGGGGCCGGGGGGGCCGGTTATCAGCCCCAGCATTTT. Translating it yields CASSFGAGGAGYQPQHF.

This clone was seen once. The J gene is TRBJ2-3, the V gene TRBV11-2, with 10 bases identical to TRBD2. The germline V gene has CDR1 SGHAT and CDR2 FQNNGV. The CDR3 sequence is 14 residues long. V gave up 5 bases and J gave up 4 bases; unmatched junction bases: 3. Written as DNA, the CDR3 is TGTGCCAGCAGCGCAGCGGGAGGGGCAGATACGCAGTATTTT. Its translation: CASSAAGGADTQYF.

The chain is built from TRBV2 and TRBJ1-1; no clear D. Germline CDR1 SNHLY, CDR2 FYNNEI. This CDR3 has 14 amino acids. V lost 1 base and J lost 5, with 11 bases in between. The CDR3 loop is CASSEVLYNTEAFF. The CDR3 DNA reads TGTGCCAGCAGTGAAGTGCTATATAATACTGAAGCTTTCTTT.

This rearrangement joins TRBV7-8 to TRBJ2-1; 14 nucleotides line up with TRBD2. The CDR3 is 16 residues long. After removal of 6 bases from V and 9 bases from J, the junction contained 10 bases not matched to a gene. In germline, CDR1 is SGHVS, CDR2 FQNEAQ. CDR3 sequence reads: CASREGTSGRVGEQFF. The CDR3 DNA reads TGTGCCAGCAGGGAGGGGACTAGCGGGAGAGTGGGTGAGCAGTTCTTC.

The V and J genes are TRBV13 and TRBJ2-7, with D possibly being TRBD2 (5 bases). CDR1 and CDR2 (germline): PRHDT, FYEKMQ (reference sequence). The ends were cut back, 0 bases at V and 9 bases at J, with 6 bases in the middle. The CDR3 runs 11 residues. CDR3 sequence: CASSLGGRQYF. The CDR3 region has the DNA TGTGCCAGCAGCTTAGGGGGGAGGCAGTACTTC. Full variable domain (rest looked up from reference TRBV13 and TRBJ2-7): AAGVIQSPRHLIKEKRETATLKCYPIPRHDTVYWYQQGPGQDPQFLISFYEKMQSDKGSIPDRFSAQQFSDYHSELNMSSLELGDSALYFCASSLGGRQYFGPGTRLTVT.

This chain joins TRBV11-3 and TRBJ2-5, with TRBD1 matching 8 bases. Trimming cost V 5 bases and J 0 bases; bases outside gene matches: 5. Per germline, CDR1 SGHNT and CDR2 YENEEA. The CDR3 totals 15 residues. CDR3 amino acids: CASSPRTGNQETQYF. The CDR3 coding sequence is TGTGCCAGCAGCCCCCGGACAGGGAACCAAGAGACCCAGTACTTC.

The V and J genes are TRBV7-2 and TRBJ2-7; D possibly corresponds to TRBD1 (6 bases). The CDR3 consists of 15 residues. The germline V gene encodes CDR1 SGHTA and CDR2 FQGNSA. Between the trimmed V and J ends, which lost 2 bases and 3 bases, there was a span of 14 bases. DNA for the CDR3: TGTGCCAGCAGCTTATCCAGGGGTGTGAACTACGAGCAGTACTTC. Translating gives CASSLSRGVNYEQYF.

Turning to this clone: The sample contains more than one DNA sequence encoding this CDR3. The chain carries TRBV30 and TRBJ1-2; the match to TRBD1 covers 9 bases. CDR1 and CDR2 (germline): GTSNPN, SVGIG (reference sequence). The CDR3 covers 13 residues. Trimming took 2 bases from V and 4 from J; bases not matched to a gene: 2. Here the CDR3 reads CAWSPDRGYGYTF. DNA of the CDR3: TGTGCCTGGAGTCCGGACAGGGGCTATGGCTACACCTTC.

The genes are TRBV7-2 and TRBJ2-2; 16 nucleotides line up with TRBD2. CDR3 length: 19 amino acids. V shed 10 bases and J 0 bases; nucleotides not matched to a gene: 11. Germline V lookup: CDR1 SGHTA, CDR2 FQGNSA. The CDR3 DNA follows: TGTGCCACCGATTATGAGGGACTAGCGGGAGGGCCGAACACCGGGGAGCTGTTTTTT. Translated, it gives CATDYEGLAGGPNTGELFF. Based on the CDR3 plus reference TRBV7-2 and TRBJ2-2, the full variable domain is GAGVSQSPSNKVTEKGKDVELRCDPISGHTALYWYRQSLGQGLEFLIYFQGNSAPDKSGLPSDRFSAERTGGSVSTLTIQRTQQEDSAVYLCATDYEGLAGGPNTGELFFGEGSRLTVL.

Only one count was recorded for this clone. The chain carries TRBV5-1 and TRBJ1-5; D is unresolved. Germline lookup yields CDR1 SGHRS and CDR2 YFSETQ. Trimming took off 3 bases at V and 3 bases at J, with 10 bases between the two ends. The CDR3 runs to 14 residues. CDR3 in DNA: TGCGCCAGCAGCTCTGAGCCGAACAATCAGCCCCAGCATTTT. This codes for CASSSEPNNQPQHF.

V and J are TRBV3-1 (or the pseudogene TRBV3-2) and TRBJ1-5, with D unclear. The V gene's germline CDR1 is LGHDT and CDR2 YNNKEL (reference sequence). The V and J ends lost 0 bases and 6 bases respectively, with 6 bases between them. The length of the CDR3 is 13 residues. CDR3 coding DNA: TGTGCCAGCAGCCAAGATCGTATTCAGCCCCAGCATTTT. The encoded protein is CASSQDRIQPQHF.

The rearrangement links TRBV19 to TRBJ2-2, with TRBD2 identical over 8 bases. Trimming cost V 7 bases and J 1 base; bases outside gene matches: 14. This CDR3 is 18 amino acids long. Germline assignment: CDR1 LNHDA and CDR2 SQIVND (reference sequence). The CDR3: CASKKVGSGTWNTGELFF. DNA of the CDR3: TGTGCCAGTAAGAAGGTGGGTAGCGGGACCTGGAACACCGGGGAGCTGTTTTTT.

This chain connects TRBV14 to TRBJ1-3; a possible D gene is TRBD1 (5 bases). Germline CDR1 is SGHDN and CDR2 is FVKESK. Trimming stripped 4 bases from V and 4 bases from J, with 8 bases between. The CDR3 is 13 residues long. CDR3: CASSRGLGNTIYF. The CDR3 nucleotides read TGTGCCAGCAGCCGGGGACTAGGAAACACCATATATTTT.

V is TRBV5-1 and J is TRBJ2-7; weak D call: TRBD2 (6 bases). The CDR3 covers 15 residues. Germline V gene lookup returns CDR1 SGHRS and CDR2 YFSETQ. V lost 4 bases, J lost 0 bases, and 14 bases lay in between. The CDR3 region is CASSPGEGRSYEQYF. DNA of the CDR3: TGCGCCAGCAGCCCGGGAGAGGGGCGCTCCTACGAGCAGTACTTC.

V usage is TRBV30 and J usage is TRBJ1-1, with D possibly TRBD1 on 6 matching bases. Germline CDR1 GTSNPN, CDR2 SVGIG (reference sequence). V lost 7 bases to trimming and J lost 4 bases, with 16 bases between them. This CDR3 has 13 amino acids. The CDR3 bases are TGTGCCTCCACAGGGCGGGTGACCACTGAAGCTTTCTTT. Translating gives CASTGRVTTEAFF.

The chain has TRBV15 and TRBJ2-6; D perhaps matches TRBD2 (6 bases). This CDR3 contains 17 residues. Germline loops: CDR1 LNHNV, CDR2 YYDKDF (reference sequence). The V end was cut by 6 bases, the J end by 4 bases, with 19 bases between. The CDR3 region has the DNA TGTGCCACCAGGCGCGGGGTATCGGGTCGGGGGGCCAACGTCCTGACTTTC. Protein product: CATRRGVSGRGANVLTF.

The genes are TRBV21-1 and TRBJ2-4; TRBD2 is taken as the D call from the table, unchecked against the DNA. TRBV21-1 is flagged as a pseudogene. The CDR3 covers 15 residues. In DNA form, the CDR3 reads TGTGCCAGCAGCACGTCCGGGGAGGCCAAAAACATTCAGTACTTC. Amino acids: CASSTSGEAKNIQYF.

The rearrangement links TRBV9 to TRBJ1-1, with D perhaps TRBD1 (5 bases). V dropped 3 bases and J dropped 5 bases, with 11 bases sitting between them. Germline loops: CDR1 SGDLS, CDR2 YYNGEE. The CDR3 has 13 residues. The CDR3 DNA reads as TGTGCCAGCAGCGGTTCGGGGGGGACTGAAGCTTTCTTT. It specifies CASSGSGGTEAFF.

The chain employs TRBV27 and TRBJ2-1; TRBD1 matches at 10 bases. Germline CDR1 and CDR2: MNHEY and SMNVEV (reference sequence). The trim removed 8 bases at V and 8 bases at J, leaving 9 bases unmatched. The CDR3 spans 14 residues. The CDR3 spells CASSWDRGKYEQFF. The CDR3 nucleotides are TGTGCCAGCTCGTGGGACAGGGGCAAATATGAGCAGTTCTTC.

This clone was counted between two and nine times. The chain has TRBV5-4 and TRBJ2-2, with D unclear. Germline V CDR1 and CDR2: SGHNT, YYREEE (reference sequence). The CDR3 loop spans 13 amino acids. V lost 4 bases, J lost 3 bases, and 7 bases lay in between. The CDR3 bases are TGTGCCAGCAGCCACCCGGACACCGGGGAGCTGTTTTTT. This codes for CASSHPDTGELFF.

The chain is built from TRBV7-3 and TRBJ2-1; D not certain. The V gene lost 0 bases and the J gene lost 5 bases, with 11 bases spanning the gap. The CDR3 sequence is 15 residues long. The germline V gene has CDR1 SGHTA and CDR2 FQGTGA. CDR3 coding DNA: TGTGCCAGCAGCTTAACGTCTCGGTCCAACAATGAGCAGTTCTTC. This translates into CASSLTSRSNNEQFF.

The chain carries TRBV7-8 and TRBJ1-5; weak D call: TRBD1 (6 bases). V shed 5 bases and J shed 4 bases, with 15 bases lying between them. Germline lookup yields CDR1 SGHVS and CDR2 FQNEAQ. This CDR3 is built from 15 residues. As DNA, the CDR3 is TGTGCCAGCAGCCGACAGGTCGGGATTAATCAGCCCCAGCATTTT. It translates to CASSRQVGINQPQHF.

This rearrangement joins TRBV4-3 to TRBJ1-1, with D hard to call. Germline CDR1 and CDR2: LGHNA and YSLEER. Trimming removed 4 bases from V and 4 bases from J, with 13 bases in between. This CDR3 is built from 14 residues. The DNA for the CDR3 is TGCGCCAGCAGCCTAGAGTCCGGGGTCACTGAAGCTTTCTTT. Residues: CASSLESGVTEAFF.

The gene calls are TRBV19 and TRBJ1-2, with 8 bases identical to TRBD1. The CDR3 consists of 13 residues. With 5 bases clipped from V and 8 bases from J, the junction kept 7 bases outside the gene matches. Looked up from germline, CDR1 is LNHDA and CDR2 is SQIVND (reference sequence). The CDR3 DNA reads TGTGCCAGTAGTCTCCAGGGGGCTCACGGCTACACCTTC. Protein sequence: CASSLQGAHGYTF. Full variable domain (rest looked up from reference TRBV19 and TRBJ1-2): DGGITQSPKYLFRKEGQNVTLSCEQNLNHDAMYWYRQDPGQGLRLIYYSQIVNDFQKGDIAEGYSVSREKKESFPLTVTSAQKNPTAFYLCASSLQGAHGYTFGSGTRLTVV.

This chain links TRBV5-1 with TRBJ2-1; 8 nucleotides match TRBD1. Germline CDR1 reads SGHRS; CDR2 reads YFSETQ. V dropped 2 bases and J dropped 6; count of bases not matched to a gene: 7. The CDR3 covers 15 residues. The CDR3 DNA reads TGCGCCAGCAGCTTAGGGCAGGGGGCTCTCAATGAGCAGTTCTTC. The encoded protein is CASSLGQGALNEQFF.

The chain employs TRBV28 and TRBJ1-1, with D uncertain. The germline V gene encodes CDR1 MDHEN and CDR2 SYDVKM. This CDR3 spans 13 amino acids. The V end lost 1 base, the J end lost 2 bases, and 5 bases lay between the germline ends. CDR3 region: CASSLSGNTEAFF. The CDR3 nucleotides read TGTGCCAGCAGTTTATCCGGTAACACTGAAGCTTTCTTT.